The 8 T cell receptor beta chains below all came from one sample that was sequenced in a study of blood T cell repertoires in COVID-19. Some clones are missing from TCRdb's copy, which holds only in-frame ones; the method was immunoSEQ multiplex PCR. The sample records 140,000 or so clones, 75% to 85% being singletons. The material sequenced was peripheral blood. These receptors were collected from a woman between 50 and 59 years old with acute or convalescent COVID-19.

This clone was detected only a few times. The rearrangement uses TRBV12-1 and TRBJ2-7; the table calls TRBD1, which could not be checked here. TRBV12-1 represents a pseudogene. The CDR3 spans 18 residues. The CDR3 region is CASSFAARGQVIPYEQYF. For the CDR3, the DNA is TGTGCCAGCAGCTTTGCCGCGCGGGGACAGGTGATACCCTACGAGCAGTACTTC.

The chain has TRBV7-3 and TRBJ2-2; 7 nucleotides align to TRBD1. The germline CDR1 and CDR2 sequences are SGHTA and FQGTGA. The CDR3 loop spans 15 amino acids. The V and J ends lost 2 bases and 5 bases, in that order; junction bases with no gene match: 5. CDR3 nucleotide sequence: TGTGCCAGCAGCTTACAGAAGGGGGCGACCGGGGAGCTGTTTTTT. It translates to CASSLQKGATGELFF.

The chain is built from TRBV5-4 and TRBJ2-3, with 11 nucleotides matching TRBD2. The germline CDR1 and CDR2 sequences are SGHNT and YYREEE (reference sequence). J gave up 5 bases and V 1 base, and 0 bases lay outside the gene matches. This CDR3 comprises 14 residues. The CDR3 protein is CASSLTSGRDTQYF. The CDR3 DNA follows: TGTGCCAGCAGCTTGACTAGCGGGAGAGATACGCAGTATTTT.

The chain recombines TRBV28 with TRBJ1-5; D uncertain. The V and J ends lost 2 bases and 2 bases respectively, with 7 bases between them. The germline CDR1 and CDR2 sequences are MDHEN and SYDVKM. CDR3 size: 14 residues. The CDR3 sequence: CASSLGSGNQPQHF. The CDR3 bases are TGTGCCAGCAGTTTAGGCTCCGGCAATCAGCCCCAGCATTTT.

This rearrangement joins TRBV10-3 to TRBJ2-1; 10 nucleotides match TRBD1. Germline V gene data show CDR1 as ENHRY and CDR2 as SYGVKD. The CDR3 has 15 amino acids. J lost 5 bases, V lost 6 bases, and 7 bases had no gene match. This CDR3 is CAISPRGQGNNEQFF. Written as DNA, the CDR3 is TGTGCCATCAGCCCCCGGGGACAGGGGAACAATGAGCAGTTCTTC.

The chain employs TRBV27 and TRBJ2-6; D unclear. This CDR3 has 16 amino acids. V lost 7 bases to trimming and J lost 0 bases, with 13 bases between them. Germline loops: CDR1 MNHEY, CDR2 SMNVEV (reference sequence). The CDR3 coding sequence is TGTGCCAGCACGACCTCTTGGGCCTCTGGGGCCAACGTCCTGACTTTC. It codes for CASTTSWASGANVLTF.

The sample holds a few counts of this clone. This sequence joins TRBV6-5 and TRBJ2-2; 14 bases line up with TRBD2. The ends lost 4 bases at V and 9 bases at J; junction bases unmatched: 7. Germline CDR1 and CDR2: MNHEY and SVGAGI. The CDR3 contains 16 residues. CDR3 protein: CASSSTSGGAIRELFF. CDR3 in DNA: TGTGCCAGCAGTTCGACTAGCGGGGGGGCCATAAGGGAGCTGTTTTTT.

The chain uses TRBV28 and TRBJ1-2, with D uncertain. The ends were cut back, 6 bases at V and 8 bases at J, with 19 bases in the middle. This CDR3 spans 14 amino acids. Per germline, CDR1 MDHEN and CDR2 SYDVKM. CDR3 region: CASSLPGAPRGYTF. The DNA of the CDR3 is TGTGCCAGCAGCCTACCGGGAGCCCCACGGGGCTACACCTTC.